These 22 T cell receptor beta chains were sequenced from one sample in a study of regulatory T cells in long-lasting Graves disease (dated by TCRdb to the early 2020s). The meaning of the sample's time point label: newly diagnosed GD, antithyroid drugs for less than 3 months. For both TCR sequencing and RNA sequencing, RNA was extracted from PBMCs using TRIzol. The receptor library was made with multiplex PCR. The run used an Illumina HiSeq 4000. iRepertoire HTBI primers and Arm-PCR amplification of CDR3 regions were used to construct TCR beta libraries. Using fastp at Q25 and MiXCR, TCRdb reprocessed the public reads and kept productive beta chains. Under each unique CDR3 protein, matching rows form one entry showing the most common genes and DNA. The sample has approximately 400,000 distinct CDR3 sequences on record, around 16% of them singletons. The top ten hold approximately 7.8% of the sample.

This same sample was also taken into another study, of T cells in Graves' hyperthyroidism and ophthalmopathy.

Sequencing was performed on peripheral blood mononuclear cells (PBMCs), taken at new diagnosis, from a patient treated with antithyroid drugs. These TCRs come from a middle-aged woman with Graves disease. Donor details come from another sample of the same person, matched by shared clones.

At least ten counts were recorded for this clonotype. The rearrangement uses TRBV28 and TRBJ1-5; TRBD1 agrees at 8 bases. The V and J ends lost 6 bases and 0 bases, in that order; junction bases with no gene match: 7. This CDR3 is 16 amino acids long. Germline-derived CDR1 and CDR2 are MDHEN and SYDVKM. This CDR3 reads CASRTGDPYSNQPQHF. As DNA, the CDR3 is TGTGCCAGCAGGACAGGGGACCCTTATAGCAATCAGCCCCAGCATTTT.

This clonotype was detected only a few times. The chain combines TRBV6-1 with TRBJ2-1; TRBD2 aligns across 7 bases. Germline CDR1 is MNHNS and CDR2 is SASEGT. The CDR3 runs to 15 residues. J gave up 8 bases and V 6 bases, and 13 bases lay outside the gene matches. As DNA, the CDR3 is TGTGCCAGCAGCCCCATTGGCGGGAGTTGGGATGAGCAGTTCTTC. As protein: CASSPIGGSWDEQFF.

Points on this clonotype: A junction boundary mismatches the germline segment, possibly from a read error. CDR3 region: CASSVLSGSSGANVPTF. The CDR3 coding sequence is TGTGCCAGCAGCGTACTTAGCGGGTCCTCTGGGGCCAACGTCCCGACTTTC. The rearrangement links TRBV9 to TRBJ2-6, with 7 bases lining up with TRBD2. This CDR3 is built from 17 residues. Germline V gene sequence: CDR1 SGDLS, CDR2 YYNGEE.

To note about this clonotype: Because the CDR3 is missing its conserved closing phenylalanine or tryptophan, this is likely a read error. The chain joins TRBV20-1 to TRBJ1-5, with D maybe TRBD1 (6 bases). V lost 5 bases and J lost 0, with 8 bases in between. CDR1 DFQATT and CDR2 SNEGSKA come from the germline V gene (reference sequence). This CDR3 is 13 amino acids long. The CDR3 reads CSAGTSSNQPQHL. DNA for the CDR3: TGCAGTGCTGGGACATCTAGCAATCAGCCCCAGCATTTG.

The table lists this clonotype with a count of one. Possible read error: a much larger clone is one base away. The V gene is TRBV10-3, the J gene TRBJ1-4, with D tentatively TRBD1 (5 bases). CDR3 size: 18 residues. Per the germline V gene, CDR1 is ENHRY and CDR2 is SYGVKD. CDR3 coding DNA: TGTGCCATCAGTGATTCCCCCCTTTCTTGGACACCTAATGAAAGACTGTTTTTT. This translates into CAISDSPLSWTPNERLFF.

This clonotype appeared many times. The V and J genes are TRBV27 and TRBJ2-2, with D possibly being TRBD2 (5 bases). Looked up from germline, CDR1 is MNHEY and CDR2 is SMNVEV (reference sequence). Trimming left V 7 bases short and J 2 bases short, with 14 bases between. The CDR3 is 15 residues long. CDR3 amino acids: CASTREWANTGELFF. For the CDR3, the DNA is TGTGCCAGCACAAGGGAGTGGGCCAACACCGGGGAGCTGTTTTTT.

The V gene is TRBV27, the J gene TRBJ1-1, with a possible D match to TRBD1 (6 bases). The V gene's germline CDR1 is MNHEY and CDR2 SMNVEV (reference sequence). The CDR3 is 15 residues long. Trimming cost V 5 bases and J 4 bases, with 17 bases left between them. The CDR3 nucleotides read TGTGCCAGCAGTCCAGGGACACCCCTTGGCACTGAAGCTTTCTTT. It yields the protein CASSPGTPLGTEAFF.

The V and J genes are TRBV7-9 and TRBJ2-7, with D possibly TRBD2 on 5 matching bases. This CDR3 comprises 16 residues. The germline V gene has CDR1 SEHNR and CDR2 FQNEAQ (reference sequence). Trimming cost V 1 base and J 0 bases, with 13 bases left between them. This CDR3 is CASSLGVGISSYEQYF. CDR3 bases: TGTGCCAGCAGCTTAGGAGTCGGGATCAGCTCCTACGAGCAGTACTTC.

This clonotype was seen at least ten times. The junction differs from germline at one of its ends, possibly a read error. This chain joins TRBV18 and TRBJ1-2; 9 bases align to TRBD1. The CDR3 sequence is 18 residues long. Germline lookup yields CDR1 KGHSH and CDR2 LQKENI. The CDR3 region has the DNA TGTGCCAGCTCACCATCACCACTACTGTCGACAGGGGGTTCTCCGGGATTCTTC. It specifies CASSPSPLLSTGGSPGFF. The full variable domain, rest sourced from reference TRBV18 and TRBJ1-2, is NAGVMQNPRHLVRRRGQEARLRCSPMKGHSHVYWYRQLPEEGLKFMVYLQKENIIDESGMPKERFSAEFPKEGPSILRIQQVVRGDSAAYFCASSPSPLLSTGGSPGFFGSGTRLTVV.

This clonotype was counted only a few times. The gene calls are TRBV2 and TRBJ1-1; the D gene is possibly TRBD1 (6 bases). Germline V gives CDR1 SNHLY, CDR2 FYNNEI. The CDR3 runs to 13 residues. This CDR3 reads CARSPGAGTEAFF. The CDR3, as DNA: TGTGCACGTAGTCCGGGGGCGGGCACTGAAGCTTTCTTT.

This clonotype was seen ten or more times. The chain is built from TRBV2 and TRBJ2-6, with D tentatively TRBD1 (6 bases). The ends were cut back, 6 bases at V and 0 bases at J, with 12 bases in the middle. CDR1 is SNHLY and CDR2 is FYNNEI in the germline V gene. This CDR3 has 16 amino acids. As DNA, the CDR3 is TGTGCCAGCAGCCGGACAGTGAGCTCTGGGGCCAACGTCCTGACTTTC. Its protein product is CASSRTVSSGANVLTF.

In its sample, this clonotype was seen many times. The genes are TRBV11-3 and TRBJ2-2, with D perhaps given as TRBD1 or TRBD2 (5 bases each). The CDR3 consists of 17 residues. Germline CDR1 is SGHNT and CDR2 is YENEEA. With 5 bases removed from V and 1 base from J, the gap between germline ends came to 17 bases. CDR3 bases: TGTGCCAGCAGCCCAACGGGGCAGGCCCGGAACACCGGGGAGCTGTTTTTT. Amino acids: CASSPTGQARNTGELFF.

V and J are TRBV28 and TRBJ2-7; perhaps TRBD2 as D (7 bases). This CDR3 is 14 amino acids long. Trimming stripped 7 bases from V and 5 bases from J, with 18 bases between. The germline CDR1 and CDR2 sequences are MDHEN and SYDVKM. The DNA of the CDR3 is TGTGCCAGCACGAGCGGGACAAGGGCCAACGAGCAGTACTTC. It codes for CASTSGTRANEQYF. Based on the CDR3 plus reference TRBV28 and TRBJ2-7, the full variable domain is DVKVTQSSRYLVKRTGEKVFLECVQDMDHENMFWYRQDPGLGLRLIYFSYDVKMKEKGDIPEGYSVSREKKERFSLILESASTNQTSMYLCASTSGTRANEQYFGPGTRLTVT.

This clonotype has only a few counts. The chain links TRBV11-1 to TRBJ2-3; 8 bases line up with TRBD1. V shed 0 bases and J 0 bases; nucleotides not matched to a gene: 2. This CDR3 is built from 16 residues. The germline gives CDR1 SGHAT, CDR2 FQDESV (reference sequence). DNA for the CDR3: TGTGCCAGCAGCTTAGCGGGACAGGCTAGCACAGATACGCAGTATTTT. Translated: CASSLAGQASTDTQYF.

Many counts were recorded for this clonotype. This sequence joins TRBV27 and TRBJ2-7, with D maybe TRBD1 (5 bases). Germline CDR1 MNHEY, CDR2 SMNVEV (reference sequence). Trimming cost V 3 bases and J 1 base, with 10 bases left between them. The CDR3 has 14 amino acids. In DNA, the CDR3 is TGTGCCAGCAGTTTTTCAAGGGGTTCCTACGAGCAGTACTTC. Its translation is CASSFSRGSYEQYF.

This clonotype was seen many times. This chain links TRBV4-3 with TRBJ2-2; D assignment may be TRBD1 or TRBD2 (6 bases each). V was cut by 1 base and J by 13 bases, with 22 bases left in between. The CDR3 consists of 16 residues. Germline lookup yields CDR1 LGHNA and CDR2 YSLEER. The CDR3 is CASSQGVGGSRGRLFF. CDR3 coding DNA: TGCGCCAGCAGCCAAGGCGTAGGGGGGAGTCGGGGAAGGCTGTTTTTT.

This clonotype has a handful of counts. The chain couples TRBV28 to TRBJ1-2; D is undetermined. The CDR3 has 12 residues. The V end was cut by 7 bases, the J end by 8 bases, with 14 bases between. Germline lookup yields CDR1 MDHEN and CDR2 SYDVKM. As DNA, the CDR3 is TGTGCCAGCACCAAGACCCCTGGGGGCTACACCTTC. This codes for CASTKTPGGYTF.

This clonotype showed up many times. The rearrangement uses TRBV28 and TRBJ2-7; TRBD2 matches at 9 bases. CDR1 is MDHEN, CDR2 SYDVKM, per germline. There are 17 residues in the CDR3. Unmatched junction bases numbered 13, after V lost 4 bases and J lost 3 bases. The CDR3 nucleotides read TGTGCCAGCAGTTCGCATTCCATGACTAGCGGCTTCTACGAGCAGTACTTC. Protein sequence: CASSSHSMTSGFYEQYF.

This clonotype was detected many times. The chain recombines TRBV27 with TRBJ2-7, with D possibly being TRBD1 (5 bases). The CDR3 is made up of 15 amino acids. CDR1 MNHEY and CDR2 SMNVEV come from the germline V gene (reference sequence). V lost 2 bases, J lost 1 base, and 12 bases lay in between. CDR3 sequence reads: CASSLRRALSYEQYF. The CDR3 DNA follows: TGTGCCAGCAGTTTACGCAGGGCCCTTTCCTACGAGCAGTACTTC.

This clonotype was picked up many times. The chain employs TRBV6-2 or TRBV6-3 and TRBJ2-1, with D unresolved. Germline V gene lookup returns CDR1 MNHEY and CDR2 SVGEGT. The germline V and J ends were trimmed by 7 bases and 2 bases, with 9 bases remaining between them. The CDR3 consists of 13 residues. The CDR3 sequence is CASNLGPYNEQFF. In DNA form, the CDR3 reads TGTGCCAGCAACCTAGGTCCCTACAATGAGCAGTTCTTC.

This clonotype was seen many times. The rearrangement links TRBV28 to TRBJ1-5; D is unresolved. V was cut by 6 bases and J by 0 bases, with 12 bases left in between. The CDR3 consists of 15 residues. The germline CDR1 and CDR2 sequences are MDHEN and SYDVKM. CDR3 nucleotide sequence: TGTGCCAGCAGATTCGCGTCGTTTAGCAATCAGCCCCAGCATTTT. This translates into CASRFASFSNQPQHF.

Ten or more counts support this clonotype. The chain recombines TRBV12-3 or TRBV12-4 with TRBJ2-7, with 7 bases aligning to TRBD1. This CDR3 is 13 amino acids long. V was clipped by 5 bases and J by 4 bases; unmatched bases: 5. This CDR3 reads CASSLRTGYEQYF. The CDR3 DNA sequence: TGTGCCAGCAGTCTAAGGACAGGTTACGAGCAGTACTTC.